The present T cell receptor beta chain was sequenced within a study of low-dose radiotherapy and immunotherapy resistance in tumors. Turning to the study itself: Intravenous nivolumab 240 mg every two weeks plus ipilimumab 1 mg/kg every six weeks was given to patients.

This clonotype has a count of ten or more. Time point in this sample: before trial treatment. Each eligible patient had an advanced solid tumor, and these tumors lacked tumor-infiltrating lymphocytes. Deletions cut 5 bases from V and 5 bases from J, with 21 bases between. Germline V gene lookup returns CDR1 MDHEN and CDR2 SYDVKM. The CDR3 totals 16 residues. cDNA synthesis used a TRAV/TRBV-specific primer set for both chains. TCR amplification involved 20 to 25 PCR cycles with a constant-region primer and V-primer adapter. TCRdb ran MiXCR on the reads and lists one entry per CDR3 protein. The sample shows 55,000 to 80,000 distinct CDR3 sequences, approximately 25% of them seen only once.

The origin of this receptor is a male donor with rectosigmoid adenocarcinoma. V gene TRBV28 combines with J gene TRBJ1-2, with D maybe TRBD1 (5 bases). The sample consisted of PBMCs, taken before treatment. The CDR3 nucleotides read TGTGCCAGCAGTCCACCCGGGTCCCAGGGAAGGTATGGCTACACCTTC. Translating it yields CASSPPGSQGRYGYTF.